Presented here are 9 T cell receptor beta chains from one specimen sequenced in a study of blood T cell repertoires in COVID-19 (dated by TCRdb to the early 2020s). Receptor libraries were prepared by the immunoSEQ multiplex PCR assay. The immuneACCESS repertoire file appears here via TCRdb, limited to in-frame rearrangements. These files lack a portion of the clones; in checked studies, under half of the deficit traces to unresolved V genes, and the cause of the others is not known. Within this sample are some 170,000 clones, with roughly 84% of them counted one time only. Around 8.4% of the sample comes from the top ten. Sequencing was performed on peripheral blood. Receptors originate from a woman of 80 years or more with active or convalescent COVID-19.

This clone was observed a few times. V gene TRBV2 combines with J gene TRBJ1-1, with D possibly being TRBD1 (5 bases). Trimming took off 7 bases at V and 4 bases at J, with 13 bases between the two ends. Germline V CDR1 and CDR2: SNHLY, FYNNEI. The CDR3 runs 13 residues. Written as DNA, the CDR3 is TGTGCCAGCATCGGGGGAGGCGTCACTGAAGCTTTCTTT. Amino acid sequence: CASIGGGVTEAFF.

V gene TRBV10-2 combines with J gene TRBJ1-4; 9 bases are shared with TRBD1. Trimming took 7 bases from V and 3 from J; bases not matched to a gene: 12. Germline V gene sequence: CDR1 WSHSY, CDR2 SAAADI. The CDR3 totals 17 residues. CDR3 nucleotides: TGCGCCAGCACAGGACAGGGGCTGTCTCGGGCTAATGAAAAACTGTTTTTT. Translated: CASTGQGLSRANEKLFF.

The CDR3 reads CASSPYFPKNIQYF. The DNA of the CDR3 is TGTGCCAGCAGCCCATACTTCCCCAAAAACATTCAGTACTTC. The gene calls are TRBV7-2 and TRBJ2-4; D gene unclear. The CDR3 is 14 amino acids. V was clipped by 5 bases and J by 2 bases, with 10 bases between them. Germline lookup yields CDR1 SGHTA and CDR2 FQGNSA.

J is TRBJ1-6 and V is TRBV30; a possible D gene is TRBD1 (5 bases). The germline V and J ends were trimmed by 1 base and 7 bases, with 8 bases remaining between them. The CDR3 has 13 amino acids. Germline CDR1 and CDR2: GTSNPN and SVGIG (reference sequence). CDR3 DNA sequence: TGTGCCTGGAGTGGACAGTCGAATTCACCCCTCCACTTT. Its translation is CAWSGQSNSPLHF.

This chain links TRBV6-5 with TRBJ1-1; weak D call: TRBD1 (5 bases). The CDR3 contains 13 residues. The germline gives CDR1 MNHEY, CDR2 SVGAGI. V was clipped by 7 bases and J by 9 bases, with 18 bases between them. DNA of the CDR3: TGTGCCAGCACCGGCGTTGGGGGGTCGAAAGCTTTCTTT. Translation gives CASTGVGGSKAFF.

CDR3 nucleotide sequence: TGCGCCAGCAGCCCGAGACTTTTTACTTTGGGGAGGAATTCACCCCTCCACTTT. Its protein product is CASSPRLFTLGRNSPLHF. The rearrangement links TRBV5-1 to TRBJ1-6, with D unresolved. This CDR3 contains 18 residues. Germline assignment: CDR1 SGHRS and CDR2 YFSETQ. V shed 4 bases and J shed 7 bases, with 24 bases lying between them. Variable domain in full (rest from reference TRBV5-1 and TRBJ1-6): KAGVTQTPRYLIKTRGQQVTLSCSPISGHRSVSWYQQTPGQGLQFLFEYFSETQRNKGNFPGRFSGRQFSNSRSEMNVSTLELGDSALYLCASSPRLFTLGRNSPLHFGNGTRLTVT.

V and J are TRBV2 and TRBJ1-5; possible D gene TRBD1, 5 bases. Between the trimmed V and J ends, which lost 6 bases and 3 bases, there was a span of 12 bases. The CDR3 length is 14 residues. Germline-derived CDR1 and CDR2 are SNHLY and FYNNEI. The CDR3 nucleotides read TGTGCCAGCAGGCAGGGAGGGAACAATCAGCCCCAGCATTTT. This codes for CASRQGGNNQPQHF. Drawing the rest from reference TRBV2 and TRBJ1-5, the complete variable domain is EPEVTQTPSHQVTQMGQEVILRCVPISNHLYFYWYRQILGQKVEFLVSFYNNEISEKSEIFDDQFSVERPDGSNFTLKIRSTKLEDSAMYFCASRQGGNNQPQHFGDGTRLSIL.

The V gene is TRBV6-2 or TRBV6-3, the J gene TRBJ2-3, with 12 bases that match TRBD2. With V trimmed by 5 bases and J by 2 bases, 8 bases remained unmatched. In germline, CDR1 is MNHEY, CDR2 SVGEGT. This CDR3 has 17 residues. DNA of the CDR3: TGTGCCAGCAGTCACCAACTAGCGGGAGGACCCACAGATACGCAGTATTTT. Protein product: CASSHQLAGGPTDTQYF.

The chain links TRBV29-1 to TRBJ1-1, with 7 bases that match TRBD1. Germline V CDR1 and CDR2: SQVTM, ANQGSEA. V lost 5 bases, J lost 7 bases, and 7 bases stayed unmatched. The CDR3 is 12 residues long. The CDR3 loop reads CSVRQGTSEAFF. CDR3 DNA sequence: TGCAGCGTTAGACAGGGTACCAGTGAAGCTTTCTTT.